The 26 T cell receptor beta chains in this list originate from one sample, sequenced in a study of T cell responses to AZD1222 COVID-19 vaccine. Method: immunoSEQ multiplex PCR; TCRdb's copy keeps in-frame clones and lacks some. The data hold tens of thousands of clones, with more than 75% observed a single time. The source was peripheral blood, collected on day 0 of AZD1222 vaccination. Every receptor here comes from an adult in good health.

The chain employs TRBV2 and TRBJ2-5, with D maybe TRBD1 (8 bases). With 6 bases removed from V and 6 bases from J, the gap between germline ends came to 17 bases. Per germline, CDR1 SNHLY and CDR2 FYNNEI. The CDR3 extends over 14 amino acids. The CDR3 DNA reads as TGTGCCAGCAGGCACAGGGGGGGAGAAAAGACCCAGTACTTC. It encodes CASRHRGGEKTQYF. Full variable domain (remainder filled in from reference TRBV2 and TRBJ2-5): EPEVTQTPSHQVTQMGQEVILRCVPISNHLYFYWYRQILGQKVEFLVSFYNNEISEKSEIFDDQFSVERPDGSNFTLKIRSTKLEDSAMYFCASRHRGGEKTQYFGPGTRLLVL.

The genes are TRBV28 and TRBJ2-1; TRBD2 matches 12 bases. This CDR3 comprises 15 residues. CDR1 is MDHEN and CDR2 is SYDVKM in the germline V gene. J was trimmed by 8 bases and V by 5 bases; bases with no gene match: 7. CDR3 loop: CASSLATSGSDEQFF. The CDR3 DNA is TGTGCCAGCAGTCTAGCGACTAGCGGGAGCGATGAGCAGTTCTTC.

This chain links TRBV30 with TRBJ2-3, with 8 bases that match TRBD2. V dropped 4 bases and J dropped 0; count of bases not matched to a gene: 3. There are 14 residues in the CDR3. Germline CDR1 and CDR2: GTSNPN and SVGIG (reference sequence). CDR3 DNA: TGTGCCTGGAAGGGACTAGGCAGCACAGATACGCAGTATTTT. Translating gives CAWKGLGSTDTQYF.

This chain joins TRBV10-1 and TRBJ2-5; 8 bases are a match to TRBD1. The junction had 6 bases not matched to a gene; V was cut back by 3 bases and J by 3 bases. CDR1 WNHNN and CDR2 SYGVQD come from the germline V gene (reference sequence). This CDR3 comprises 15 residues. The CDR3 spells CASSESGTGKETQYF. The CDR3 bases are TGCGCCAGCAGTGAATCCGGGACAGGAAAAGAGACCCAGTACTTC.

The chain recombines TRBV29-1 with TRBJ1-1, with TRBD1 as a possible D gene (6 bases). Germline assignment: CDR1 SQVTM and CDR2 ANQGSEA. Trimming took 4 bases from V and 1 from J, leaving 10 bases between them. CDR3 length equals 13 residues. The CDR3 sequence: CSVVPRGNTEAFF. The DNA of the CDR3 is TGCAGCGTTGTTCCCAGGGGGAACACTGAAGCTTTCTTT.

The rearrangement joins TRBV2 to TRBJ2-2, with TRBD1 matching over 7 bases. The junction had 7 bases not matched to a gene; V was cut back by 6 bases and J by 0 bases. The CDR3 has 16 residues. Germline V gene data show CDR1 as SNHLY and CDR2 as FYNNEI. The CDR3 reads CASRDRLLANTGELFF. The CDR3 nucleotides are TGTGCCAGCAGGGACAGGCTTCTCGCGAACACCGGGGAGCTGTTTTTT.

This sequence joins TRBV6-5 and TRBJ1-5; no firm D call. The CDR3 runs 14 residues. CDR1 MNHEY and CDR2 SVGAGI come from the germline V gene. V lost 0 bases, J lost 3 bases, and 6 bases lay in between. The CDR3 reads CASSYSGFNQPQHF. The CDR3 bases are TGTGCCAGCAGTTACTCGGGCTTCAATCAGCCCCAGCATTTT.

V and J are TRBV20-1 and TRBJ1-2; D remains ambiguous. Germline V gene sequence: CDR1 DFQATT, CDR2 SNEGSKA (reference sequence). The CDR3 is made up of 14 amino acids. V was pared by 3 bases and J by 2 bases, with 13 bases between. CDR3 in amino acids: CSASVGTVNYGYTF. The CDR3 region has the DNA TGCAGTGCTAGTGTGGGCACGGTGAACTATGGCTACACCTTC.

The chain employs TRBV3-1 (or the pseudogene TRBV3-2) and TRBJ2-2; D uncertain. Trimming cost V 3 bases and J 6 bases, with 11 bases left between them. Germline values: CDR1 LGHDT, CDR2 YNNKEL (reference sequence). The CDR3 covers 14 residues. The DNA for the CDR3 is TGTGCCAGCAGCCATTGGCACAGCCCCGGGGAGCTGTTTTTT. Its protein product is CASSHWHSPGELFF.

The V and J genes are TRBV6-5 and TRBJ1-1; D is possibly TRBD1 (5 bases). This CDR3 contains 14 residues. Trimming pared 0 bases from V and 6 bases from J, leaving 11 bases between. Germline CDR1 MNHEY, CDR2 SVGAGI. This CDR3 is CASSYSYQGAEAFF. The DNA of the CDR3 is TGTGCCAGCAGTTACTCCTACCAGGGCGCTGAAGCTTTCTTT.

This clone was picked up one time. The genes are TRBV10-2 and TRBJ1-2, with 7 bases matching TRBD1. CDR3 length: 13 residues. Germline V gene sequence: CDR1 WSHSY, CDR2 SAAADI. Trimming at V came to 7 bases and at J to 2 bases, leaving 4 bases not matched to a gene. The CDR3 DNA reads TGCGCCAGCAACCAGGGGGACAACTATGGCTACACCTTC. This encodes CASNQGDNYGYTF.

This clone has just a few counts. The genes are TRBV3-1 (or the pseudogene TRBV3-2) and TRBJ2-1; D remains ambiguous. Germline V gives CDR1 LGHDT, CDR2 YNNKEL (reference sequence). V lost 3 bases to trimming and J lost 5 bases, with 14 bases between them. CDR3 length: 15 residues. CDR3 amino acids: CASSQRARQHNEQFF. In nucleotides, the CDR3 is TGTGCCAGCAGCCAGCGAGCGCGACAACACAATGAGCAGTTCTTC.

The J gene is TRBJ2-3, the V gene TRBV28, with D unclear. Trimming took 7 bases from V and 6 from J, leaving 5 bases between them. Per the germline V gene, CDR1 is MDHEN and CDR2 is SYDVKM. The CDR3 runs to 10 residues. The CDR3 loop reads CASTGDTQYF. CDR3 in DNA: TGTGCCAGCACTGGGGATACGCAGTATTTT.

The CDR3 here is CASSHRAGGEHSNQPQHF. The DNA for the CDR3 is TGTGCCAGCAGCCATAGGGCAGGGGGCGAACATAGCAATCAGCCCCAGCATTTT. The J gene is TRBJ1-5, the V gene TRBV21-1; TRBD1, the table's D call, lacks a check against the DNA. TRBV21-1 is tagged as a pseudogene. CDR3 length: 18 residues.

The chain combines TRBV18 with TRBJ2-1; 9 nucleotides agree with TRBD2. Germline CDR1 and CDR2: KGHSH and LQKENI. Losses at the gene ends were 3 bases for V and 4 bases for J; bases not matched to a gene: 4. This CDR3 spans 15 amino acids. The DNA for the CDR3 is TGTGCCAGCTCACCTAAGCGGGAGGCTTACAATGAGCAGTTCTTC. Its translation: CASSPKREAYNEQFF.

V is TRBV25-1 and J is TRBJ2-7, with D perhaps TRBD2 (8 bases). The ends were cut back, 4 bases at V and 4 bases at J, with 23 bases in the middle. Germline-derived CDR1 and CDR2 are MGHDK and SYGVNS. This CDR3 region has 17 residues. The CDR3 loop is CASSVVPSGGGKYEQYF. As DNA, the CDR3 is TGTGCCAGCAGTGTAGTGCCCTCGGGAGGGGGCAAGTACGAGCAGTACTTC.

The chain is built from TRBV7-8 and TRBJ1-6; maybe TRBD1 (6 bases). Between the trimmed V and J ends, which lost 0 bases and 6 bases, there was a span of 9 bases. There are 15 residues in the CDR3. Germline V gene sequence: CDR1 SGHVS, CDR2 FQNEAQ. DNA of the CDR3: TGTGCCAGCAGCTTAGCGCAGGGGAGTAATTCACCCCTCCACTTT. Its translation: CASSLAQGSNSPLHF.

The V and J genes are TRBV12-3 or TRBV12-4 and TRBJ1-5; 7 nucleotides line up with TRBD1. Trimming cost V 7 bases and J 5 bases; bases outside gene matches: 5. This CDR3 contains 13 residues. CDR3: CASTGTADQPQHF. CDR3 DNA: TGTGCCAGCACCGGGACAGCCGATCAGCCCCAGCATTTT.

V gene TRBV30 combines with J gene TRBJ1-2; D remains unclear. The CDR3 covers 15 residues. Germline V CDR1 and CDR2: GTSNPN, SVGIG (reference sequence). Trimming cost V 0 bases and J 7 bases, with 18 bases left between them. The CDR3: CAWSVTLAPTSGYTF. CDR3 sequence (DNA): TGTGCCTGGAGTGTTACACTGGCCCCGACCTCTGGCTACACCTTC.

The chain is built from TRBV18 and TRBJ2-7; the D gene is possibly TRBD1 (6 bases). This CDR3 is 15 amino acids long. Trimming left V 4 bases short and J 0 bases short, with 13 bases between. The germline CDR1 and CDR2 sequences are KGHSH and LQKENI. The CDR3: CASSRKGVSSYEQYF. The CDR3 bases are TGTGCCAGCTCACGGAAGGGGGTTTCCTCCTACGAGCAGTACTTC.

V usage is TRBV18 and J usage is TRBJ2-5, with no clear D. This CDR3 has 13 residues. Germline values: CDR1 KGHSH, CDR2 LQKENI. The V end was cut by 1 base, the J end by 2 bases, with 5 bases between. CDR3 amino acids: CASSPRRQETQYF. The CDR3 DNA sequence: TGTGCCAGCTCACCACGACGGCAAGAGACCCAGTACTTC. Complete variable domain (other parts from reference TRBV18 and TRBJ2-5): NAGVMQNPRHLVRRRGQEARLRCSPMKGHSHVYWYRQLPEEGLKFMVYLQKENIIDESGMPKERFSAEFPKEGPSILRIQQVVRGDSAAYFCASSPRRQETQYFGPGTRLLVL.

This rearrangement joins TRBV7-9 to TRBJ1-1; D remains ambiguous. The germline V gene encodes CDR1 SEHNR and CDR2 FQNEAQ (reference sequence). Trimming took 4 bases from V and 0 from J, leaving 9 bases between them. The CDR3 totals 14 residues. For the CDR3, the DNA is TGTGCCAGCAGCTCTATGACGTTGAACACTGAAGCTTTCTTT. Amino acids: CASSSMTLNTEAFF. Full variable domain (rest looked up from reference TRBV7-9 and TRBJ1-1): DTGVSQNPRHKITKRGQNVTFRCDPISEHNRLYWYRQTLGQGPEFLTYFQNEAQLEKSRLLSDRFSAERPKGSFSTLEIQRTEQGDSAMYLCASSSMTLNTEAFFGQGTRLTVV.

The genes are TRBV7-2 and TRBJ1-3; D unresolved. In germline, CDR1 is SGHTA, CDR2 FQGNSA. CDR3 length: 16 residues. V lost 1 base and J lost 1, with 11 bases in between. The CDR3 reads CASSLVGSGSGNTIYF. CDR3 in DNA: TGTGCCAGCAGCTTAGTTGGGAGCGGTTCTGGAAACACCATATATTTT.

This clone was recorded once. J is TRBJ2-7 and V is TRBV7-9; no clear D gene. With 9 bases removed from V and 3 bases from J, the gap between germline ends came to 9 bases. The CDR3 consists of 11 residues. Germline CDR1 and CDR2: SEHNR and FQNEAQ (reference sequence). CDR3 amino acids: CASAAFYEQYF. CDR3 in DNA: TGTGCCAGTGCAGCGTTCTACGAGCAGTACTTC.

The chain has TRBV11-2 and TRBJ1-1; no reliable D call. The ends were cut back, 2 bases at V and 6 bases at J, with 13 bases in the middle. Germline V lookup: CDR1 SGHAT, CDR2 FQNNGV. CDR3 length equals 14 residues. Here the CDR3 DNA reads TGTGCCAGCAGCTTACCTATGGGTCGGCCTGAAGCTTTCTTT. Amino acid sequence: CASSLPMGRPEAFF.

CDR3 bases: TGTGCCAGCATCTCGCAGCTCTCTGGAAACACCATATATTTT. Protein sequence: CASISQLSGNTIYF. V and J are TRBV28 and TRBJ1-3, with no clear D. The CDR3 consists of 14 residues. Trimming left V 7 bases short and J 0 bases short, with 10 bases between. The germline CDR1 and CDR2 sequences are MDHEN and SYDVKM.